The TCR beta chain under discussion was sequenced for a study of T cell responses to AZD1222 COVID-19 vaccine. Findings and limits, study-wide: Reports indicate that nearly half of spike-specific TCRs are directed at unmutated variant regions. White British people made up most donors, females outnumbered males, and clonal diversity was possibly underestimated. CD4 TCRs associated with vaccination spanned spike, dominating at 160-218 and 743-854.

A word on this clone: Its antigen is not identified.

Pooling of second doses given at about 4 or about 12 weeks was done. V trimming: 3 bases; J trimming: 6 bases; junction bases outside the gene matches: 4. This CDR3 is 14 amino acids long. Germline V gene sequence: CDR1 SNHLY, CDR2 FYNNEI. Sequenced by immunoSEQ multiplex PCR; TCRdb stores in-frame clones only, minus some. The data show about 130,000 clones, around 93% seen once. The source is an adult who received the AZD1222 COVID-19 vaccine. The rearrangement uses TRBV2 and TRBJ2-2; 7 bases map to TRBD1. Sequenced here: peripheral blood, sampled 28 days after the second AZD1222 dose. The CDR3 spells CASSDRQGAGELFF. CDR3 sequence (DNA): TGTGCCAGCAGTGATCGGCAGGGGGCCGGGGAGCTGTTTTTT.